The entry that follows covers one TCR beta chain sequence. The antigen is not known. These data are taken from a study of cytomegalovirus exposure and HLA in healthy donors. Looking at the study overall: The study placed around 85% of its approximately 360 genotyped donors in the Caucasian-associated ancestry cluster.

Use of 60 Vbeta and 13 Jbeta primers characterized the PCR. TCRdb keeps only in-frame clones here, not all; method: immunoSEQ multiplex PCR. The table shows 150,000 to 200,000 clones, with about 86% occurring only once. V lost 5 bases and J 5 bases, leaving 12 bases between the germline ends. CDR3 length: 13 residues. CDR1 MNHEY and CDR2 SVGAGI come from the germline V gene. Whole-study results and caveats: The investigators catalogued 180 or so TCR beta chains as cytomegalovirus-associated. TCR beta V- and J-gene trimming, according to a later analysis, was linked to a missense DCLRE1C variant. A later analysis revealed that TCR association rates differed between HLA loci, peaking at DRB1 and bottoming out at HLA-C.

This sequence joins TRBV6-5 and TRBJ2-5; D call uncertain. The sequencing sample was made of PBMCs. This sequence was found in a woman between 18 and 29 years old in good health and CMV-seronegative. The CDR3 here is CASSLSPVETQYF. The DNA of the CDR3 is TGTGCCAGCAGTCTGTCCCCGGTGGAGACCCAGTACTTC.